Presented here are 11 T cell receptor beta chains from one specimen sequenced in a study of blood T cell repertoires in COVID-19. The data were produced by immunoSEQ multiplex PCR, yet TCRdb's version contains in-frame clones alone and is incomplete. Among a few hundred thousand clones, 70% to 90% were seen once, and the ten largest hold approximately 5.7%. The sample taken for sequencing was PBMCs or T cells enriched from blood (not recorded which). The receptors here all came from a woman aged 40 to 50 who had recovered from COVID-19.

J is TRBJ2-5 and V is TRBV2; 7 positions agree with TRBD2. Germline V gives CDR1 SNHLY, CDR2 FYNNEI. V was pared by 7 bases and J by 5 bases, with 13 bases of the junction left unmatched. The CDR3 has 15 amino acids. CDR3: CASTRDYTSGETQYF. The CDR3 DNA follows: TGTGCCAGCACTCGGGACTATACCTCCGGGGAGACCCAGTACTTC.

V and J are TRBV28 and TRBJ2-5, with 10 bases identical to TRBD1. This CDR3 spans 15 amino acids. Germline CDR1 reads MDHEN; CDR2 reads SYDVKM. The junction had 6 bases not matched to a gene; V was cut back by 4 bases and J by 4 bases. CDR3 coding DNA: TGTGCCAGCAGTTCAGGGACAGGGGACCGAGAGACCCAGTACTTC. The encoded protein is CASSSGTGDRETQYF.

The chain recombines TRBV30 with TRBJ1-4, with TRBD1 matching 10 bases. Germline V gives CDR1 GTSNPN, CDR2 SVGIG (reference sequence). Trimming at V came to 5 bases and at J to 8 bases, leaving 11 bases not matched to a gene. CDR3 length: 15 residues. CDR3 nucleotide sequence: TGTGCCTGGGCCGGGACAGGGGAGGTTGGGGAAAAACTGTTTTTT. Translated: CAWAGTGEVGEKLFF.

This rearrangement joins TRBV2 to TRBJ2-7, with 7 bases aligning to TRBD2. Unmatched junction bases numbered 9, after V lost 1 base and J lost 3 bases. Germline V CDR1 and CDR2: SNHLY, FYNNEI. The CDR3 is 16 residues long. CDR3 bases: TGTGCCAGCAGTGAAGAGCGGGACCCCAGGTTCTACGAGCAGTACTTC. Residues: CASSEERDPRFYEQYF. The variable domain in full, with the rest retrieved from reference TRBV2 and TRBJ2-7, is EPEVTQTPSHQVTQMGQEVILRCVPISNHLYFYWYRQILGQKVEFLVSFYNNEISEKSEIFDDQFSVERPDGSNFTLKIRSTKLEDSAMYFCASSEERDPRFYEQYFGPGTRLTVT.

The chain is built from TRBV2 and TRBJ1-2; D is perhaps TRBD1 (6 bases). Germline V gives CDR1 SNHLY, CDR2 FYNNEI. Deletions cut 6 bases from V and 8 bases from J, with 19 bases between. The CDR3 extends over 14 amino acids. CDR3 sequence: CASRVIQGQLGYTF. CDR3 DNA sequence: TGTGCCAGCAGGGTGATACAGGGCCAACTCGGCTACACCTTC. The full variable domain, in which reference TRBV2 and TRBJ1-2 provide the parts outside the CDR3, is EPEVTQTPSHQVTQMGQEVILRCVPISNHLYFYWYRQILGQKVEFLVSFYNNEISEKSEIFDDQFSVERPDGSNFTLKIRSTKLEDSAMYFCASRVIQGQLGYTFGSGTRLTVV.

The rearrangement joins TRBV7-2 to TRBJ1-1; possibly TRBD1 for D (6 bases). V lost 4 bases and J 1 base, leaving 16 bases between the germline ends. The CDR3 spans 16 residues. Germline V gene sequence: CDR1 SGHTA, CDR2 FQGNSA. The CDR3 coding sequence is TGTGCCAGCAGCTACCTGGGGGGGGGCACGAACACTGAAGCTTTCTTT. Encoded protein: CASSYLGGGTNTEAFF.

J is TRBJ2-3 and V is TRBV29-1; no definite D call. Germline V gene sequence: CDR1 SQVTM, CDR2 ANQGSEA. The V end was cut by 4 bases, the J end by 2 bases, with 10 bases between. The CDR3 is 13 amino acids. The CDR3 DNA reads as TGCAGCGTTGCTCTAGTTGACACAGATACGCAGTATTTT. Its translation: CSVALVDTDTQYF.

J is TRBJ2-3 and V is TRBV18; 10 bases align to TRBD1. The CDR3 consists of 15 residues. With 2 bases clipped from V and 6 bases from J, the junction kept 5 bases outside the gene matches. The germline gives CDR1 KGHSH, CDR2 LQKENI. The CDR3 loop is CASSPETGGDDTQYF. CDR3 DNA: TGTGCCAGCTCACCAGAGACAGGGGGCGACGATACGCAGTATTTT.

The chain uses TRBV28 and TRBJ2-3; tentative D call: TRBD2 (6 bases). The V gene lost 5 bases and the J gene lost 0 bases, with 15 bases spanning the gap. This CDR3 is built from 16 residues. CDR1 is MDHEN, CDR2 SYDVKM, per germline. The CDR3 sequence: CASSDPGLISTDTQYF. CDR3 DNA: TGTGCCAGCAGTGACCCGGGACTCATCAGCACAGATACGCAGTATTTT.

A single count supports this clone. The genes are TRBV28 and TRBJ1-4; D is uncertain. The CDR3 consists of 16 residues. The V gene's germline CDR1 is MDHEN and CDR2 SYDVKM. Trimming removed 3 bases at V and 2 bases at J, with 13 bases between. The CDR3 region is CASSFPPGFTNEKLFF. The CDR3 DNA follows: TGTGCCAGCAGTTTTCCCCCGGGGTTTACTAATGAAAAACTGTTTTTT.

The rearrangement uses TRBV27 and TRBJ1-5; D might be TRBD1 (6 bases). The germline CDR1 and CDR2 sequences are MNHEY and SMNVEV (reference sequence). Deletions cut 2 bases from V and 5 bases from J, with 10 bases between. This CDR3 comprises 14 residues. CDR3 region: CASSLRGIYQPQHF. The CDR3 DNA sequence: TGTGCCAGCAGTTTAAGGGGGATCTATCAGCCCCAGCATTTT.